This TCR beta chain originates from a study of blood T cell repertoires in COVID-19 (TCRdb year 2020). Looking at the study overall: Samples covering the acute and convalescent phases of COVID-19 were provided by collaborators in the United States, Italy and Spain. The material from the prospective study consisted of cDNA or gDNA derived from T cells, B-cell-depleted T cells, or PBMCs. Subjects who had been exposed to COVID-19, were actively infected with it, or had recovered from it provided the deeply sampled blood TCRbeta repertoires that made up the dataset. The repertoires were made available in a free public database intended to serve as a resource for research on the immune response to SARS-CoV-2. The samples were drawn from the first 160 participants of the ongoing ImmuneRACE study and from some 1,300 subjects provided by 6 global collaborators. Sample metadata almost always included a de-identified subject ID, COVID-19 status, age in years and sex. Where available, HLA class I and class II types were taken from metadata supplied by the sample provider and were not determined by assay-based typing.

TCRbeta CDR3 regions were amplified from genomic DNA by means of the immunoSEQ Assay, a bias-controlled multiplex PCR. As for the original processing: The number of nucleated cells in each sample was estimated from the amplification of reference gene primers within the assay. To quantify the absolute abundance of each unique TCRbeta CDR3 rearrangement, sequence reads were collapsed and filtered. Productive Simpson clonality was computed per sample as the square root of Simpson's diversity index over productive rearrangements. TCRdb provides this immuneACCESS table in a form limited to in-frame rearrangements. Some clones are lacking; in checked studies, under half of them reflect an unresolved V gene, and why the rest are absent is not known. That table supplies the V and J calls and clone size; D and trimming were determined from the DNA. This sample has a few hundred thousand clones in its table, and 90% of those were observed once. About 1.8% of the sample goes to the ten largest clones.

Concerning this clone: The target of this receptor is not known. No quality values exist for individual bases; no much larger clone is one base distant.

The germline V gene supplies CDR1 SNHLY and CDR2 FYNNEI. Measured from the cysteine to the phenylalanine, the CDR3 is 16 residues long. Here the CDR3 DNA is all that survives: 48 bases in frame from base 1. V lost 6 bases and J lost 5 bases, and the count of bases not matched to a germline gene is 8. Enrolling through a virtual design, the prospective study's participants ranged in age from roughly 18 to 90 years and lived across 24 United States geographic areas. Cohort assignment in the prospective study relied on participant-reported clinical history from a screening survey and a study questionnaire. Each participant in the prospective study had whole blood, serum and a nasopharyngeal or oropharyngeal swab collected by mobile phlebotomists. Prospective study participants could optionally give additional blood draws and questionnaires over a roughly two-month period. Before DNA extraction, prospective study blood samples were shipped either frozen or at room temperature.

The paper as a whole reports these results and caveats: The quantity of clinical and demographic metadata differed by source and by participant and was supplied without curation.

The source material was PBMCs or T cells enriched from blood (not recorded which). The rearranged segments are TRBV2 and TRBJ2-5; the central 14 bases match TRBD2. This sequence originates from a woman aged 18-29 years with acute COVID-19. Read as DNA, the sequence is TGTGCCAGCAGGGGGACTAGCGGGGGAGGTGTCGAGACCCAGTACTTC. This sequence encodes CASRGTSGGGVETQYF.